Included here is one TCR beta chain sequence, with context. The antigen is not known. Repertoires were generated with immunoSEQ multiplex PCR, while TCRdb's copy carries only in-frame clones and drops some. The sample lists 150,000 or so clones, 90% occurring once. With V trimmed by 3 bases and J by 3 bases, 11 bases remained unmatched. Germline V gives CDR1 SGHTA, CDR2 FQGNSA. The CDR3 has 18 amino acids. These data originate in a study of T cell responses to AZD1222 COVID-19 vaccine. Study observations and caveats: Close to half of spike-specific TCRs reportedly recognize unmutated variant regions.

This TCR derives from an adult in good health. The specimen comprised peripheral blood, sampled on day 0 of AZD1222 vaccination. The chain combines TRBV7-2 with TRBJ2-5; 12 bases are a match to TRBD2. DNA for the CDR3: TGTGCCAGCAGCTTTGCCGTGACTAGCGGGGGAGTTGAAGAGACCCAGTACTTC. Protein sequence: CASSFAVTSGGVEETQYF.